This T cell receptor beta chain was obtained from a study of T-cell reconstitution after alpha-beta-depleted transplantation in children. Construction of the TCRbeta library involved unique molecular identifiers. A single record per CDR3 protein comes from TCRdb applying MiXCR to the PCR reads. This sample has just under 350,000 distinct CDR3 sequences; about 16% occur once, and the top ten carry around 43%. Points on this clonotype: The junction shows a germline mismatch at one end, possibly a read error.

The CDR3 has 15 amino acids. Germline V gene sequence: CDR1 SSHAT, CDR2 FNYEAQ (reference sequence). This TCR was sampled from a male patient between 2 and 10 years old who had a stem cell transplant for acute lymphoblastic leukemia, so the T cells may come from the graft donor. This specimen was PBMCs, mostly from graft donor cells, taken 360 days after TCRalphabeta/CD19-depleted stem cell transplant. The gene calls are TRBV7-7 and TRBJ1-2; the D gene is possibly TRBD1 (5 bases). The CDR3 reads CASSLPRDLEYGYTF. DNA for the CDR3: TGTGCTAGCAGCTTACCGCGGGACTTGGAATATGGCTACACCTTC.